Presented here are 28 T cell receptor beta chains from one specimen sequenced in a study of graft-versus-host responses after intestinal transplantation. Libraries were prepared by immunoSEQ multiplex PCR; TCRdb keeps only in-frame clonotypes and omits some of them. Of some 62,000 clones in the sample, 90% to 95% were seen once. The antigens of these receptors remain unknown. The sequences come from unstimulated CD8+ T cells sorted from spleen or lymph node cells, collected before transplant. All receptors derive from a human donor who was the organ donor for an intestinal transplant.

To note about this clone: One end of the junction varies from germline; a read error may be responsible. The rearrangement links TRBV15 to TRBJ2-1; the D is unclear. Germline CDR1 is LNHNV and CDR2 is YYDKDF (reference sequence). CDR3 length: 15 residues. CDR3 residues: CATSRDRNSNNEQFF. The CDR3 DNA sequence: TGTGCCACCAGCAGAGATCGAAACTCCAACAATGAGCAGTTCTTC.

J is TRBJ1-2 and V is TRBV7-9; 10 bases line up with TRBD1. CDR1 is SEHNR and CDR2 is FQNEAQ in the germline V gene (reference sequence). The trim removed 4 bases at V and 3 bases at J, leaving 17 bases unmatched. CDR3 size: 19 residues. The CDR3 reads CASSSPSSGQGLGDYGYTF. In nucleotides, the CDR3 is TGTGCCAGCAGCTCACCATCTTCGGGACAGGGGCTGGGGGACTATGGCTACACCTTC.

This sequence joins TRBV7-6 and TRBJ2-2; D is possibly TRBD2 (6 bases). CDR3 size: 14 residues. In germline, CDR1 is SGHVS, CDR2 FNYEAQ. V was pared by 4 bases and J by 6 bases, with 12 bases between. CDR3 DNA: TGTGCCAGCAGCTCTTTCTGGGGGGCCGGGGAGCTGTTTTTT. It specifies CASSSFWGAGELFF.

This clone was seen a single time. CDR3 coding DNA: TGTGCCAGCAGCTTTCTAGCGGGAGTAAACAATGAGCAGTTCTTC. This translates into CASSFLAGVNNEQFF. The chain couples TRBV7-3 to TRBJ2-1; 10 bases match TRBD2. Germline-derived CDR1 and CDR2 are SGHTA and FQGTGA. Trimming cost V 3 bases and J 5 bases; bases outside gene matches: 4. CDR3 length equals 15 residues.

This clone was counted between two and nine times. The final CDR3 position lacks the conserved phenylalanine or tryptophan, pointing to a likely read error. CDR3 nucleotides: TGTGCCTCATCTAGCGGGTACCACGAGCAGTACCTC. Translating it yields CASSSGYHEQYL. The rearrangement links TRBV19 to TRBJ2-7; TRBD2 matches at 8 bases. Trimming cost V 11 bases and J 5 bases; bases outside gene matches: 8. Germline V gene lookup returns CDR1 LNHDA and CDR2 SQIVND (reference sequence). The CDR3 consists of 12 residues.

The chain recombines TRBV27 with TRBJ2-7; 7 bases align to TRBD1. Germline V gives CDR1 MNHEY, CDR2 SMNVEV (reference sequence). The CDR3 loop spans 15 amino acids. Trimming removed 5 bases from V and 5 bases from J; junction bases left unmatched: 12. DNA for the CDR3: TGTGCCAGCAGTCTATATGACAGGGTTAGCGACGAGCAGTACTTC. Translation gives CASSLYDRVSDEQYF.

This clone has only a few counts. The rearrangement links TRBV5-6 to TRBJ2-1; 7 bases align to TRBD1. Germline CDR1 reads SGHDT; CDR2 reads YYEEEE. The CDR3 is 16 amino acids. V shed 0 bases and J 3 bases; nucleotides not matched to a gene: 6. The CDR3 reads CASSLGFQGVYNEQFF. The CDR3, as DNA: TGTGCCAGCAGCTTGGGTTTCCAGGGGGTCTACAATGAGCAGTTCTTC.

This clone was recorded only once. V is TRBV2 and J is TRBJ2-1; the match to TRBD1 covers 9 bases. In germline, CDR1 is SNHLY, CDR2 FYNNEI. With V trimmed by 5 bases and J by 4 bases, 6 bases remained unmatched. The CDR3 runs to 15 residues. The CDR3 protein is CASSYTTGGYNEQFF. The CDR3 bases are TGTGCCAGCAGTTATACGACAGGGGGATACAATGAGCAGTTCTTC.

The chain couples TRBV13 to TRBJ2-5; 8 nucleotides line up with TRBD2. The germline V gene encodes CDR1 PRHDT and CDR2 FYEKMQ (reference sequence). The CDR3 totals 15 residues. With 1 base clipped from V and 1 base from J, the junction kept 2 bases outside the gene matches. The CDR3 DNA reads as TGTGCCAGCAGCTTAGAGACTAGCGCCCAAGAGACCCAGTACTTC. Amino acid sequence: CASSLETSAQETQYF.

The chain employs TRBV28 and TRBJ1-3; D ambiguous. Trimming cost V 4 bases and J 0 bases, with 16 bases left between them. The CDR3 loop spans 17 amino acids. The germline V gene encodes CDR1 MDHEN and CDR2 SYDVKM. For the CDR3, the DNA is TGTGCCAGCAGTTCCCCCCGGGAAGAGAACTCTGGAAACACCATATATTTT. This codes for CASSSPREENSGNTIYF. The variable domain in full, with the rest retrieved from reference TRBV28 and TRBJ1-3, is DVKVTQSSRYLVKRTGEKVFLECVQDMDHENMFWYRQDPGLGLRLIYFSYDVKMKEKGDIPEGYSVSREKKERFSLILESASTNQTSMYLCASSSPREENSGNTIYFGEGSWLTVV.

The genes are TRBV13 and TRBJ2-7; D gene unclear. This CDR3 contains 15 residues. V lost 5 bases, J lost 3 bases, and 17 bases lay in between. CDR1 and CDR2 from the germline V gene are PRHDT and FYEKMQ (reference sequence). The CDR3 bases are TGTGCCAGCAGCCGCCCCCGACTCGGCTACTACGAGCAGTACTTC. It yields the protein CASSRPRLGYYEQYF.

CDR3: CASSPRHWRGKLFF. DNA of the CDR3: TGTGCCAGCAGCCCACGACATTGGAGGGGAAAACTGTTTTTT. The rearrangement uses TRBV9 and TRBJ1-4, with D tentatively TRBD1 (5 bases). The CDR3 loop spans 14 amino acids. CDR1 is SGDLS and CDR2 is YYNGEE in the germline V gene. The V gene lost 4 bases and the J gene lost 10 bases, with 17 bases spanning the gap.

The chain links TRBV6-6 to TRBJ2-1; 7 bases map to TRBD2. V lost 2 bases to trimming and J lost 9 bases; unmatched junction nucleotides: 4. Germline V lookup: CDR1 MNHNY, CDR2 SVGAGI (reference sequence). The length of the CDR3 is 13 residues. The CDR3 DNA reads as TGTGCCAGCAGTTACGCCCCGGGGGGTGAGCAGTTCTTC. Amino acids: CASSYAPGGEQFF.

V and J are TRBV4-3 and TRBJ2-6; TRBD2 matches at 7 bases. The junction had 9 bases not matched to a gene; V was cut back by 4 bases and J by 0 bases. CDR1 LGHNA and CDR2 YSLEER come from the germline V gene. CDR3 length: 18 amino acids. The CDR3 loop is CASSPWDAGDSGANVLTF. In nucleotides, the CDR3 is TGCGCCAGCAGCCCTTGGGACGCGGGGGACTCTGGGGCCAACGTCCTGACTTTC.

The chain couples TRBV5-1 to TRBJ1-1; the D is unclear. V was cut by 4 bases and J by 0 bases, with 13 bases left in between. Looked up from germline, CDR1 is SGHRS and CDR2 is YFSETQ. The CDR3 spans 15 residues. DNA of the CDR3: TGCGCCAGCAGCCCTTCGGACTTTATGAACACTGAAGCTTTCTTT. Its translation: CASSPSDFMNTEAFF.

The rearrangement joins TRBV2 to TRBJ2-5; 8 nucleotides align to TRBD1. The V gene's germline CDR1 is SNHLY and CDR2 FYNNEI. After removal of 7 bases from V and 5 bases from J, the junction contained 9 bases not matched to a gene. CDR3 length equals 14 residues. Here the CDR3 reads CASTAGQGTETQYF. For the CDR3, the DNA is TGTGCCAGCACTGCCGGACAGGGTACCGAGACCCAGTACTTC. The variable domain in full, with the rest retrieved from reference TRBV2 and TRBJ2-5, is EPEVTQTPSHQVTQMGQEVILRCVPISNHLYFYWYRQILGQKVEFLVSFYNNEISEKSEIFDDQFSVERPDGSNFTLKIRSTKLEDSAMYFCASTAGQGTETQYFGPGTRLLVL.

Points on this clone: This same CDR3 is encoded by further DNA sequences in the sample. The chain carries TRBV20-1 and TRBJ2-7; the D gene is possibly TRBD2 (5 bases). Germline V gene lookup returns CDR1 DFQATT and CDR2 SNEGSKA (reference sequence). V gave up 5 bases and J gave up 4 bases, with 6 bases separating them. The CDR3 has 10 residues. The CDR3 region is CSAAGYEQYF. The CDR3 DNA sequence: TGCAGTGCTGCGGGTTACGAGCAGTACTTC.

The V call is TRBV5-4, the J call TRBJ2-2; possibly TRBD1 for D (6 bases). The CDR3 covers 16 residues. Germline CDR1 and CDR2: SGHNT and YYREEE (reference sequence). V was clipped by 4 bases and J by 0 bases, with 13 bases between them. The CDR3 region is CASSRTGTTNTGELFF. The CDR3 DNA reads TGTGCCAGCAGCAGAACCGGGACAACGAACACCGGGGAGCTGTTTTTT. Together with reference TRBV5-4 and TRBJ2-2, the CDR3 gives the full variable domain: ETGVTQSPTHLIKTRGQQVTLRCSSQSGHNTVSWYQQALGQGPQFIFQYYREEENGRGNFPPRFSGLQFPNYSSELNVNALELDDSALYLCASSRTGTTNTGELFFGEGSRLTVL.

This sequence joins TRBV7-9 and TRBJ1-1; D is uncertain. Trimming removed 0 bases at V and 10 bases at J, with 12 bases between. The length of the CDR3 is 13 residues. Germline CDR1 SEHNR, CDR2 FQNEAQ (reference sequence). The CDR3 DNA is TGTGCCAGCAGCTTAGCGGCGGCAGGAGGAGCTTTCTTT. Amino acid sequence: CASSLAAAGGAFF.

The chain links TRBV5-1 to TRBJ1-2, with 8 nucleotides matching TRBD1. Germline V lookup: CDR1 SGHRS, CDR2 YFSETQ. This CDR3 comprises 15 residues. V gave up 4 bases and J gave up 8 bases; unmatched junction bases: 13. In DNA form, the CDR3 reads TGCGCCAGCAGCGTTTTGACAGGGGTTATAGGAGGCTACACCTTC. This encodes CASSVLTGVIGGYTF. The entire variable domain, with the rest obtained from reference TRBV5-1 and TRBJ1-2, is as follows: KAGVTQTPRYLIKTRGQQVTLSCSPISGHRSVSWYQQTPGQGLQFLFEYFSETQRNKGNFPGRFSGRQFSNSRSEMNVSTLELGDSALYLCASSVLTGVIGGYTFGSGTRLTVV.

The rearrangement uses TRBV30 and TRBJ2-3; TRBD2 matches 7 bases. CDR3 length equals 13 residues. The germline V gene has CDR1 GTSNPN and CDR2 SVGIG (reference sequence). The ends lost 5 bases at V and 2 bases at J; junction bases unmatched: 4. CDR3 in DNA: TGTGCCTGGTCTAGCGGCTTCACAGATACGCAGTATTTT. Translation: CAWSSGFTDTQYF.

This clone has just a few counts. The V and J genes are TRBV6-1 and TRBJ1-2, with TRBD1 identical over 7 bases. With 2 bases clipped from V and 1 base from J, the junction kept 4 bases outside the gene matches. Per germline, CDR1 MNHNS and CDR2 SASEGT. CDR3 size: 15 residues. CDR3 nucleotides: TGTGCCAGCAGTGAACTGACAGGGAATAACTATGGCTACACCTTC. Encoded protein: CASSELTGNNYGYTF.

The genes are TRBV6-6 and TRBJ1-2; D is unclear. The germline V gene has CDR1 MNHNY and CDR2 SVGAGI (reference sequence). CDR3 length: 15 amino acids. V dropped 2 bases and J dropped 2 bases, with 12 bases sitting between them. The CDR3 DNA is TGTGCCAGCAGTTACCAGCGGGGAACCAACTATGGCTACACCTTC. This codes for CASSYQRGTNYGYTF.

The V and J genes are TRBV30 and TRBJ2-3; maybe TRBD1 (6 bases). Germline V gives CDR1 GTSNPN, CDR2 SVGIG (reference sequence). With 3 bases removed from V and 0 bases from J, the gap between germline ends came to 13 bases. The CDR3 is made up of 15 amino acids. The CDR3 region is CAWRWAGASTDTQYF. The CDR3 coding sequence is TGTGCCTGGAGATGGGCAGGGGCTAGCACAGATACGCAGTATTTT.

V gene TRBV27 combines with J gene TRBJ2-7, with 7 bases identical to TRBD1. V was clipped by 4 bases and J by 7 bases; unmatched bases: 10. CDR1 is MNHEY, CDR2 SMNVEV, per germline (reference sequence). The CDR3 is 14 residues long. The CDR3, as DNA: TGTGCCAGCAGTTGGGGGACAGAGCGTAATGAGCAGTACTTC. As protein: CASSWGTERNEQYF.

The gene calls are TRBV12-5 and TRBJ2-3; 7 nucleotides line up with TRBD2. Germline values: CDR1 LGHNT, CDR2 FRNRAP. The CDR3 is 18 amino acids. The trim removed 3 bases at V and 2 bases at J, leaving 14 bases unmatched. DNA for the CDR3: TGTGCTAGTGGTTTCAGGTTGGAGCGGGACGGAGCCACAGATACGCAGTATTTT. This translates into CASGFRLERDGATDTQYF.

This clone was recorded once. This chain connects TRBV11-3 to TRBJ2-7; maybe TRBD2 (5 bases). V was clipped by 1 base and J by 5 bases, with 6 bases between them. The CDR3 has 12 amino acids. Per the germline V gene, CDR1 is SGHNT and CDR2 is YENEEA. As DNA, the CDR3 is TGTGCCAGCAGCTTAGCGGGGAACGAGCAGTACTTC. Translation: CASSLAGNEQYF.

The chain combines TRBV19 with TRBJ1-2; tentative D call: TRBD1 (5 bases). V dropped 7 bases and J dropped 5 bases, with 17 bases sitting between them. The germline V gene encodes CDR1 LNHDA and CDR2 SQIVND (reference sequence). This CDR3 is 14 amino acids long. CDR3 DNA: TGTGCCAGTACTCCCCCCTCAGGGCTGTATGGCTACACCTTC. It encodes CASTPPSGLYGYTF.